This is a list of T cell receptor beta chains from one sample in a study of shared clonotypes between healthy human individuals. Produced via immunoSEQ multiplex PCR; TCRdb's table is partial and in-frame only. This sample has some 2,100,000 clones, with more than 90% found just once. The material sequenced was naive CD4+ T cells sorted from blood. The receptors come from a young man in good health. Each CDR3 is given with its conserved first and last residue. Each record gives: CDR3 DNA, CDR3 protein, V gene, clone size, J gene, D gene. D genes are given only for firm matches. Where a row states a size, it is once, few, many or the class of an expanded clone; other rows omit it.

CDR3 DNA: TGCGCCAGCAGCCAAGAACCGGTGGTTCATTTCACCTTC
CDR3 protein: CASSQEPVVHFTF
V gene: TRBV4-1
clone size: NA
J gene: TRBJ1-2
D gene: NA

CDR3 DNA: TGTGCCAGCAGTTTTCAGGCAGTCGGGAACTATGGCTACACCTTC
CDR3 protein: CASSFQAVGNYGYTF
V gene: TRBV28
clone size: few
J gene: TRBJ1-2
D gene: NA

CDR3 DNA: TGTGCCAGCAGCTTAGGTCCGGGGGTAATCTACGAGCAGTACTTC
CDR3 protein: CASSLGPGVIYEQYF
V gene: TRBV7-6
clone size: NA
J gene: TRBJ2-7
D gene: NA

CDR3 DNA: TGTGCCAGCAGTGAGGACAGAATATACGAGCAGTACTTC
CDR3 protein: CASSEDRIYEQYF
V gene: TRBV2
clone size: NA
J gene: TRBJ2-7
D gene: NA

CDR3 DNA: TGTGCCAGTAGTAAGAGCGGTGCCACCGGGGAGCTGTTTTTT
CDR3 protein: CASSKSGATGELFF
V gene: TRBV19
clone size: NA
J gene: TRBJ2-2
D gene: NA

CDR3 DNA: TGTGCCAGCAGCTTCGGGCTAGCGCCTTACAATGAGCAGTTCTTC
CDR3 protein: CASSFGLAPYNEQFF
V gene: TRBV11-2
clone size: once
J gene: TRBJ2-1
D gene: NA

CDR3 DNA: TGTGCCAGCTTAGGTCCGATTGGCTACACCTTC
CDR3 protein: CASLGPIGYTF
V gene: TRBV25-1
clone size: NA
J gene: TRBJ1-2
D gene: NA

CDR3 DNA: TGTGCCAGCAGTGAGAGCGGTCCTGGGGCCAACGTCCTGACTTTC
CDR3 protein: CASSESGPGANVLTF
V gene: TRBV6-1
clone size: NA
J gene: TRBJ2-6
D gene: NA

CDR3 DNA: TGCGCCAGCAGCCAAGGGACAGGGCCATTTCGCGAGCAGTACTTC
CDR3 protein: CASSQGTGPFREQYF
V gene: TRBV5-1
clone size: NA
J gene: TRBJ2-7
D gene: TRBD1

CDR3 DNA: TGCGCCAGCAGCTTGGGACGGGAGGGGGTTACGCAGTATTTT
CDR3 protein: CASSLGREGVTQYF
V gene: TRBV5-1
clone size: NA
J gene: TRBJ2-3
D gene: TRBD2

CDR3 DNA: TGTGCCAGCAAACAGGGGTACGAGCAGTACTTC
CDR3 protein: CASKQGYEQYF
V gene: TRBV21-1
clone size: NA
J gene: TRBJ2-7
D gene: NA

CDR3 DNA: TGTGCCAGCAGCCAAGGGGACAGTCGGTCACCCCTCCACTTT
CDR3 protein: CASSQGDSRSPLHF
V gene: TRBV14
clone size: NA
J gene: TRBJ1-6
D gene: TRBD1

CDR3 DNA: TGTGCCAGCAGCGGCGGAGGGAGCTACAATGAGCAGTTCTTC
CDR3 protein: CASSGGGSYNEQFF
V gene: TRBV7-2
clone size: NA
J gene: TRBJ2-1
D gene: NA

CDR3 DNA: TGTGCCAGCAGTGAAGAGGGACAGAGTAATGAAAAACTGTTTTTT
CDR3 protein: CASSEEGQSNEKLFF
V gene: TRBV2
clone size: NA
J gene: TRBJ1-4
D gene: TRBD1

CDR3 DNA: TGTGCCAGCAGCCCTGGGACTAGCGGGAGCGATGAGCAGTTCTTC
CDR3 protein: CASSPGTSGSDEQFF
V gene: TRBV2
clone size: NA
J gene: TRBJ2-1
D gene: TRBD2

CDR3 DNA: TGTGCCAGTTCAGTCGGTTTCATGAACACTGAAGCTTTCTTT
CDR3 protein: CASSVGFMNTEAFF
V gene: TRBV19
clone size: NA
J gene: TRBJ1-1
D gene: NA

CDR3 DNA: TGTGCCAGCAGTCTCAGACAGGTACGAGATACGCAGTATTTT
CDR3 protein: CASSLRQVRDTQYF
V gene: TRBV28
clone size: NA
J gene: TRBJ2-3
D gene: NA

CDR3 DNA: TGTGCCAGCAGTTACTCGGCAGGCTCGAATCAGCCCCAGCATTTT
CDR3 protein: CASSYSAGSNQPQHF
V gene: TRBV6-5
clone size: NA
J gene: TRBJ1-5
D gene: NA

CDR3 DNA: TGTGCCACCAGCAGAGACGGGACAGGATACAATGAGCAGTTCTTC
CDR3 protein: CATSRDGTGYNEQFF
V gene: TRBV15
clone size: NA
J gene: TRBJ2-1
D gene: TRBD1

CDR3 DNA: TGTGCCAGCAGCTTAGTGGGCGGAAGCCCTACAGATACGCAGTATTTT
CDR3 protein: CASSLVGGSPTDTQYF
V gene: TRBV11-2
clone size: once
J gene: TRBJ2-3
D gene: NA

CDR3 DNA: TGTGCCAGTAGTATCTCAAGTATGACCTATGGCTACACCTTC
CDR3 protein: CASSISSMTYGYTF
V gene: TRBV19
clone size: NA
J gene: TRBJ1-2
D gene: NA

CDR3 DNA: TGTGCCAGCAGCTTTGGGGGACATCTCAATCAGCCCCAGCATTTT
CDR3 protein: CASSFGGHLNQPQHF
V gene: TRBV5-8
clone size: NA
J gene: TRBJ1-5
D gene: NA

CDR3 DNA: TGCGCCAGCAGCTTACAGGGGTCCGCTAAGGGTGAGCAGTTCTTC
CDR3 protein: CASSLQGSAKGEQFF
V gene: TRBV5-1
clone size: NA
J gene: TRBJ2-1
D gene: TRBD1

CDR3 DNA: TGTGCCAGCAGCAGAGGGACAAGGCTGTACTTC
CDR3 protein: CASSRGTRLYF
V gene: TRBV6-1
clone size: NA
J gene: TRBJ2-4
D gene: NA

CDR3 DNA: TGTGCCATCAGGGCTCTAGCGGGAGCTGGGTACGAGCAGTACTTC
CDR3 protein: CAIRALAGAGYEQYF
V gene: TRBV10-3
clone size: NA
J gene: TRBJ2-7
D gene: TRBD2

CDR3 DNA: TGTGCCAGCTCATCGGGACAGAACACTGAAGCTTTCTTT
CDR3 protein: CASSSGQNTEAFF
V gene: TRBV18
clone size: NA
J gene: TRBJ1-1
D gene: NA

CDR3 DNA: TGTGCCAGCAGCCTGGGACAGGGGGCAGGGAACACTGAAGCTTTCTTT
CDR3 protein: CASSLGQGAGNTEAFF
V gene: TRBV5-6
clone size: NA
J gene: TRBJ1-1
D gene: TRBD1

CDR3 DNA: TGCGCCAGCAGTGTATGGGACAGGGGACCCTCTGAGGCTTTCTTT
CDR3 protein: CASSVWDRGPSEAFF
V gene: TRBV10-2
clone size: once
J gene: TRBJ1-1
D gene: TRBD1

CDR3 DNA: TGCGCCAGCAGTGAGTTCACTAGCGGGGCCTTCACAGATACGCAGTATTTT
CDR3 protein: CASSEFTSGAFTDTQYF
V gene: TRBV10-1
clone size: once
J gene: TRBJ2-3
D gene: TRBD2

CDR3 DNA: TGCGCCAGCAAACCACAGGGGGCAGAGACCCAGTACTTC
CDR3 protein: CASKPQGAETQYF
V gene: TRBV5-1
clone size: NA
J gene: TRBJ2-5
D gene: TRBD1

CDR3 DNA: TGCGCCAGCAGCATCCCGGGAGCCGCCTACGAGCAGTACTTC
CDR3 protein: CASSIPGAAYEQYF
V gene: TRBV5-1
clone size: NA
J gene: TRBJ2-7
D gene: NA

CDR3 DNA: TGTGCCAGCAGCCGGACAGGGGTAGAAAGGGCTTTCTTT
CDR3 protein: CASSRTGVERAFF
V gene: TRBV7-2
clone size: NA
J gene: TRBJ1-1
D gene: TRBD1

CDR3 DNA: TGCGCCAGCAGCTTCTTCACCGGGACAGGGGGCGGACTAGGTTATGGCTACACCTTC
CDR3 protein: CASSFFTGTGGGLGYGYTF
V gene: TRBV5-1
clone size: NA
J gene: TRBJ1-2
D gene: TRBD1

CDR3 DNA: TGTGCCAGTAGGAAAGGACCCTCGAACACTGAAGCTTTCTTT
CDR3 protein: CASRKGPSNTEAFF
V gene: TRBV19
clone size: NA
J gene: TRBJ1-1
D gene: NA

CDR3 DNA: TGTGCCTGGAGTGTACAACGAGGGCTTCGGGCCAAAAACATTCAGTACTTC
CDR3 protein: CAWSVQRGLRAKNIQYF
V gene: TRBV30
clone size: NA
J gene: TRBJ2-4
D gene: NA

CDR3 DNA: TGTGCCAGCTCACCAGGGGCAGGCTATGGCTACACCTTC
CDR3 protein: CASSPGAGYGYTF
V gene: TRBV18
clone size: NA
J gene: TRBJ1-2
D gene: NA

CDR3 DNA: TGCGCCAGCGGATCAGGGATTACACAAAGCTCTGGGGCCAACGTCCTGACTTTC
CDR3 protein: CASGSGITQSSGANVLTF
V gene: TRBV5-1
clone size: NA
J gene: TRBJ2-6
D gene: NA

CDR3 DNA: TGTGCCAGCAGCGCCCTGGGGGAGAATTACAATGAGCAGTTCTTC
CDR3 protein: CASSALGENYNEQFF
V gene: TRBV9
clone size: NA
J gene: TRBJ2-1
D gene: NA

CDR3 DNA: TGTGCCAGCTCACCACCCATGAACGAAAAACTGTTTTTT
CDR3 protein: CASSPPMNEKLFF
V gene: TRBV18
clone size: NA
J gene: TRBJ1-4
D gene: NA

CDR3 DNA: TGCGCCAGCAGCCACCCTGGACTAGCGGGGGCCGTTGAGCAGTTCTTC
CDR3 protein: CASSHPGLAGAVEQFF
V gene: TRBV4-1
clone size: NA
J gene: TRBJ2-1
D gene: TRBD2

CDR3 DNA: TGTGCCAGCTCACCAACCCCCCCGGGACAGGGGTTCCAAGAGACCCAGTACTTC
CDR3 protein: CASSPTPPGQGFQETQYF
V gene: TRBV18
clone size: NA
J gene: TRBJ2-5
D gene: TRBD1

CDR3 DNA: TGTGCCAGCAGCCCCGGGGCTAGCGGTAAAGATACGCAGTATTTT
CDR3 protein: CASSPGASGKDTQYF
V gene: TRBV11-3
clone size: NA
J gene: TRBJ2-3
D gene: TRBD2

CDR3 DNA: TGTGCCAGCAGTGGCCGGGAGCGGGGGGTCCAAGAGACCCAGTACTTC
CDR3 protein: CASSGRERGVQETQYF
V gene: TRBV6-1
clone size: NA
J gene: TRBJ2-5
D gene: TRBD2